The rows below give T cell receptor beta chains drawn from one sample of a study of beta chain features in type 1 diabetes. TCRdb's copy holds only in-frame clones and misses some; the assay was immunoSEQ multiplex PCR. The sample shows fewer than 500,000 clones, approximately 15% of them seen only once. The source material was naive CD4+ T cells from blood. These receptors came from a man in his thirties or forties in good health. Both conserved end residues are part of each CDR3. The D gene is left open where the match is weak. Clone size is not always given. Where it is, it says once, few, many or a class for expanded clones.

>NA|TRBJ2-7|14|NA|TRBV9
TGTGCCAGCAGCGTAGGTCTCCACTCCTACGAGCAGTACTTC
CASSVGLHSYEQYF
>few|TRBJ1-1|14|NA|TRBV29-1
TGCAGCGTCGACTCCTCCGGGATGGGGCTAGAAGCTTTCTTT
CSVDSSGMGLEAFF
>few|TRBJ2-3|12|NA|TRBV2
TGTGCCAGCAGTGACAGATCAGATACGCAGTATTTT
CASSDRSDTQYF
>few|TRBJ2-3|14|NA|TRBV7-9
TGTGCCAGCAGCTTTGGGCCGGCAACAGATACGCAGTATTTT
CASSFGPATDTQYF
>NA|TRBJ2-3|19|TRBD2|TRBV13
TGTGCCAGCAGCTTATTGGGACTAGCGGGAGTCCCTAGCACAGATACGCAGTATTTT
CASSLLGLAGVPSTDTQYF
>NA|TRBJ2-3|18|TRBD2|TRBV9
TGTGCCAGCAGCGTACGGCGTGGCGGACTAGGGATAACAGATACGCAGTATTTT
CASSVRRGGLGITDTQYF
>NA|TRBJ2-5|13|NA|TRBV5-1
TGCGCCAGCAGCTTGGGGGCCAGGGAGACCCAGTACTTC
CASSLGARETQYF
>few|TRBJ2-3|13|NA|TRBV30
TGTGCCTGGAGCAATGGCGGGGTTATGGCGCAGTATTTT
CAWSNGGVMAQYF
>NA|TRBJ2-5|15|NA|TRBV25-1
TGTGCCAGCAGTGAAAGAGGGGCTACCAAAGAGACCCAGTACTTC
CASSERGATKETQYF
>NA|TRBJ2-3|17|TRBD2|TRBV15
TGTGCCACCAAACCAAGGCGGGAGGAGACTAGCACAGATACGCAGTATTTT
CATKPRREETSTDTQYF
>NA|TRBJ2-2|15|NA|TRBV29-1
TGCAGCGTTGTCGAGGGACTGAAGAACACCGGGGAGCTGTTTTTT
CSVVEGLKNTGELFF
>NA|TRBJ2-7|14|TRBD2|TRBV6-6
TGTGCCAGCAGTATAGCGGGCAGCTCCTACGAGCAGTACTTC
CASSIAGSSYEQYF
>NA|TRBJ1-5|15|TRBD1|TRBV9
TGTGCCAGCAGCGCCGGGACAGGGTGGGGCCAGCCCCAGCATTTT
CASSAGTGWGQPQHF
>NA|TRBJ2-5|11|TRBD1|TRBV5-6
TGTGCCAGCAGCACAGGGGGTGACCAGTACTTC
CASSTGGDQYF
>few|TRBJ1-2|13|NA|TRBV7-9
TGTGCCAGCAGCTTCGACAGGCTATCTGGCTACACCTTC
CASSFDRLSGYTF
>NA|TRBJ2-2|13|NA|TRBV5-4
TGTGCCAGCAGCGGACCTAGCGCCGGGGAGCTGTTTTTT
CASSGPSAGELFF
>few|TRBJ1-5|14|NA|TRBV12-5
TGTGCTAGTGGGACAGGTACTCGCCGTCAGCCCCAGCATTTT
CASGTGTRRQPQHF
>few|TRBJ2-4|17|NA|TRBV2
TGTGCCAGCAGTGCGACAGGAGTCCCTTTAGCCAAAAACATTCAGTACTTC
CASSATGVPLAKNIQYF
>few|TRBJ2-3|13|TRBD1|TRBV6-6
TGTGCCGGAGGTGGACAGGGGACAGATACGCAGTATTTT
CAGGGQGTDTQYF
>NA|TRBJ2-1|16|NA|TRBV14
TGTGCCAGCAGCCAAGAAGGGGGACTACCCTACAATGAGCAGTTCTTC
CASSQEGGLPYNEQFF
>NA|TRBJ1-2|10|NA|TRBV20-1
TGCAGTGCTAGAGCAAGTGGCTACACCTTC
CSARASGYTF
>few|TRBJ2-3|12|NA|TRBV30
TGTGCCTGGAGTCCTGGATCAGATACGCAGTATTTT
CAWSPGSDTQYF
>few|TRBJ2-3|14|NA|TRBV9
TGTGCCAGCAGCTCCAGCGCTAGCACAGATACGCAGTATTTT
CASSSSASTDTQYF
>NA|TRBJ2-5|15|NA|TRBV7-9
TGTGCCAGCAGCCATCGGACACCACTTGGAGAGACCCAGTACTTC
CASSHRTPLGETQYF
>NA|TRBJ2-1|15|TRBD2|TRBV11-2
TGTGCCAGCAGCTGGGGGGGACTAGCTGCCAATGAGCAGTTCTTC
CASSWGGLAANEQFF
>NA|TRBJ2-7|15|NA|TRBV14
TGTGCCAGCAGCCAACGAAACCATTTGACAGCGGAGCAGTACTTC
CASSQRNHLTAEQYF
>few|TRBJ1-2|11|NA|TRBV19
TGTGCCAGTAGTGCCAACTATGGCTACACCTTC
CASSANYGYTF
>NA|TRBJ2-2|15|TRBD2|TRBV4-2
TGTGCCAGCAGCCCCGGGACTAGCGGGAGCAGGGAGCTGTTTTTT
CASSPGTSGSRELFF
>few|TRBJ1-4|15|NA|TRBV30
TGTGCCTGGAGTGTACCGGGTGCTGCTAATGAAAAACTGTTTTTT
CAWSVPGAANEKLFF
>NA|TRBJ1-2|13|NA|TRBV29-1
TGCAGCGTATCAAGGGCAGCTAACTATGGCTACACCTTC
CSVSRAANYGYTF
>NA|TRBJ2-7|15|NA|TRBV4-3
TGCGCCAGCAGCCCCGAGCTGGCCGCCTACTACGAGCAGTACTTC
CASSPELAAYYEQYF
>few|TRBJ2-5|11|NA|TRBV11-2
TGTGCCAGCAGCGCCAGCCCCCACCCGTACTTC
CASSASPHPYF
>few|TRBJ2-3|15|NA|TRBV2
TGTGCCAGCAGTGCTGTTCTAGAAAGCACAGATACGCAGTATTTT
CASSAVLESTDTQYF
>few|TRBJ2-1|16|NA|TRBV7-2
TGTGCCAGCAGCCGCCCGCCTGGACCGGGCTACAATGAGCAGTTCTTC
CASSRPPGPGYNEQFF
>NA|TRBJ1-1|15|NA|TRBV5-1
TGCGCCAGCAGCCGAGCGGCAGGCGAGAACACTGAAGCTTTCTTT
CASSRAAGENTEAFF
>few|TRBJ2-4|19|TRBD1|TRBV12-5
TGTGCTAGTGGTTTGGTACCGCCGGGGACAGGGCTAGCCAAAAACATTCAGTACTTC
CASGLVPPGTGLAKNIQYF
>few|TRBJ2-1|11|NA|TRBV20-1
TGCAGTGCTAGCAGAGCTGCTGAGCAGTTCTTC
CSASRAAEQFF
>NA|TRBJ2-5|14|NA|TRBV4-3
TGCGCCAGCAGCCCGACCCCAGGGAAAGAGACCCAGTACTTC
CASSPTPGKETQYF
>NA|TRBJ2-3|14|TRBD2|TRBV30
TGTGCCTGGACCCCTCGGGGGGAGACAGATACGCAGTATTTT
CAWTPRGETDTQYF
>few|TRBJ2-3|16|TRBD2|TRBV11-2
TGTGCCAGCAGCGCATGGCGGGGGGGGAACACAGATACGCAGTATTTT
CASSAWRGGNTDTQYF
>NA|TRBJ1-2|14|NA|TRBV6-5
TGTGCCAGCAGCCAGCAGGGGAATAACTATGGCTACACCTTC
CASSQQGNNYGYTF
>NA|TRBJ2-3|15|TRBD2|TRBV7-9
TGTGCCAGCAGACTTCTGACTAGCTCGTCCGATACGCAGTATTTT
CASRLLTSSSDTQYF
>NA|TRBJ2-1|15|NA|TRBV25-1
TGTGCCAGCAGTGAAGGCTGGAGAGGGTACAATGAGCAGTTCTTC
CASSEGWRGYNEQFF
>few|TRBJ2-2|16|NA|TRBV5-1
TGCGCCAGCAGCTTGGTGGGTAGCGAGAGCACCGGGGAGCTGTTTTTT
CASSLVGSESTGELFF
>NA|TRBJ2-2|16|TRBD1|TRBV9
TGTGCCAGCAGCTCCTCCGGGACAGGGGGCATCGGGGAGCTGTTTTTT
CASSSSGTGGIGELFF
>few|TRBJ2-2|15|NA|TRBV30
TGTGCCTGGAGTGTGACCTCCTCCGGAGCCGGGGAGCTGTTTTTT
CAWSVTSSGAGELFF
>once|TRBJ2-3|15|NA|TRBV7-2
TGTGCCAGCAGCTTAGTGCATCAGGGGGGGCGTACGCAGTATTTT
CASSLVHQGGRTQYF
>NA|TRBJ1-1|11|NA|TRBV11-3
TGTGCCAGCGGGCAGAACACTGAAGCTTTCTTT
CASGQNTEAFF
>many|TRBJ2-5|14|NA|TRBV29-1
TGCAGCGTTGCCCAGGGTCGGCAGGGGCAGACCCAGTACTTC
CSVAQGRQGQTQYF
>NA|TRBJ2-1|14|NA|TRBV6-4
TGTGCCAGCAGTTCACAGGGACTAAACAATGAGCAGTTCTTC
CASSSQGLNNEQFF
>few|TRBJ2-1|16|NA|TRBV5-1
TGCGCCAGCAGCTTGGAGGGCGGCGTCTCCTACAATGAGCAGTTCTTC
CASSLEGGVSYNEQFF
>few|TRBJ2-3|14|NA|TRBV29-1
TGCAGCGTTGGTTTTCTAGTCGGCACAGATACGCAGTATTTT
CSVGFLVGTDTQYF
>few|TRBJ2-5|16|TRBD1|TRBV30
TGTGCCTGGAGTGTTTTGGGACAGATAATCCAAGAGACCCAGTACTTC
CAWSVLGQIIQETQYF
>NA|TRBJ1-5|12|NA|TRBV28
TGTGCCACCCTTGGGCCAAATCAGCCCCAGCATTTT
CATLGPNQPQHF
>NA|TRBJ1-1|13|NA|TRBV30
TGTGCCTGGGACCGGGCCGCGAACACTGAAGCTTTCTTT
CAWDRAANTEAFF
>NA|TRBJ1-1|13|NA|TRBV29-1
TGCAGCGTTGATAAAGGGATAAACACTGAAGCTTTCTTT
CSVDKGINTEAFF